The 2 T cell receptor beta chains in this list originate from one sample, sequenced in a study of OX40 agonist ivuxolimab in advanced cancers. Libraries were prepared by immunoSEQ multiplex PCR; TCRdb keeps only in-frame clonotypes and omits some of them. Of over 45,000 clones listed, around 83% are singletons. The sample was CD4+ or CD8+ T cells sorted from blood, taken in a trial of the OX40 agonist ivuxolimab. These receptors originate from an adult with an advanced solid tumor such as melanoma, head and neck, liver or kidney cancer.

There are a few counts of this clone. V is TRBV19 and J is TRBJ1-1; maybe TRBD1 (5 bases). The CDR3 is made up of 13 amino acids. Trimming stripped 7 bases from V and 1 base from J, with 10 bases between. Germline lookup yields CDR1 LNHDA and CDR2 SQIVND (reference sequence). The CDR3 protein is CASNIQGNTEAFF. CDR3 nucleotide sequence: TGTGCCAGTAATATCCAGGGGAACACTGAAGCTTTCTTT.

The chain joins TRBV6-5 to TRBJ1-5; D perhaps matches TRBD1 (5 bases). Between the trimmed V and J ends, which lost 6 bases and 4 bases, there was a span of 13 bases. Germline-derived CDR1 and CDR2 are MNHEY and SVGAGI. The CDR3 contains 14 residues. The CDR3: CASRESGRNQPQHF. The DNA of the CDR3 is TGTGCCAGCAGGGAATCGGGACGGAATCAGCCCCAGCATTTT.